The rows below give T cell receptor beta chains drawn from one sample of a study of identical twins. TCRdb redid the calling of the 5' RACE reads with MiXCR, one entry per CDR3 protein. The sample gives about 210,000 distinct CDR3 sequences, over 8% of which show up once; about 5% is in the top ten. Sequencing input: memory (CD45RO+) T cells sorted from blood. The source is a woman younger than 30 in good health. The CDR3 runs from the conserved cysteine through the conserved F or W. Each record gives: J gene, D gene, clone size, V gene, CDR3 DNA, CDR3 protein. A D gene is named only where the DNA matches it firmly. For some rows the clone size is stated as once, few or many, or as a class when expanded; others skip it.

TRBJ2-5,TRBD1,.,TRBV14,TGTGCCAGCAGCCAATTATCCGGGACAGACGGACCAGGGACCCAGTACTTC,CASSQLSGTDGPGTQYF
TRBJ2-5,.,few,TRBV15,TGTGCCACCAGCAGAGATCTGGGGCGGGGAGAAGAGACCCAGTACTTC,CATSRDLGRGEETQYF
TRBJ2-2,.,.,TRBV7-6,TGTGCCAGCAGCTCACAGGACTACCGGAACACCGGGGAGCTGTTTTTT,CASSSQDYRNTGELFF
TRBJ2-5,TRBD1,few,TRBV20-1,TGCAGTGCCACTAAGGTGCGGACAGGGGTATCCCAAGAGACCCAGTACTTC,CSATKVRTGVSQETQYF
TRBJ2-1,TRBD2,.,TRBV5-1,TGCGCCAGCAGTTTCCTGCCAGGGGCGCTTAGGACTAGCGGGGGGTACAATGAGCAGTTCTTC,CASSFLPGALRTSGGYNEQFF
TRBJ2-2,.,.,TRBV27,TGTGCCAGCAGTTTACGGCCGTTTTCACCCACCGGGGAGCTGTTTTTT,CASSLRPFSPTGELFF
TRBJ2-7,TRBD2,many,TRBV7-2,TGTGCCAGCAGCTCCGCGATAAGCGGGACGGGGTACTTC,CASSSAISGTGYF
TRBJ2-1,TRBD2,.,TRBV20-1,TGCAGTGCTAGTCACCGGACTAGCTTGAATGAGCAGTTCTTC,CSASHRTSLNEQFF
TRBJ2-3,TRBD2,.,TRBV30,TGTGCCTGGAGTGAGGGACTAGCGGGAGGTCTGGATACGCAGTATTTT,CAWSEGLAGGLDTQYF
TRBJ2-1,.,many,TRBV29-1,TGCAGCGTTGACTCGTTTAATGAGCAGTTCTTC,CSVDSFNEQFF
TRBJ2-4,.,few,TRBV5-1,TGCGCCAGCAGCCCCGGGTTTCTTAACATTCAGTACTTC,CASSPGFLNIQYF
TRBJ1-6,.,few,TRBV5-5,TGTGCCAGCACCTTGGGAGAAAACAATTCACCCCTCCACTTT,CASTLGENNSPLHF
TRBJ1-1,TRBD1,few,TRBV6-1,TGTGCCAGCAGTCTCCACAGGGGATGGACTGAAGCTTTCTTT,CASSLHRGWTEAFF
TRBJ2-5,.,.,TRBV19,TGTGCCAGTAGACCGAAAGGTTCAGTAGAGACCCAGTACTTC,CASRPKGSVETQYF
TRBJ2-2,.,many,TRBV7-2,TGTGCCAGCAGCTTATCGACTAGTCAGGCCGGGGAGCTGTTTTTT,CASSLSTSQAGELFF
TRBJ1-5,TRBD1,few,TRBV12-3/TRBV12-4,TGTGCCAGCAGTTCCCCCTGGACAGGGGCCGGGCAGCCCCAGCATTTT,CASSSPWTGAGQPQHF
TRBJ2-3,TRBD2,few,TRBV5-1,TGCGCCAGCAGCCCCCGTAGCGGGGGGAACACAGATACGCAGTATTTT,CASSPRSGGNTDTQYF
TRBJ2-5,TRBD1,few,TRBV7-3,TGTGCCAGCAGCGTACAGGGGATTGGAGAGACCCAGTACTTC,CASSVQGIGETQYF
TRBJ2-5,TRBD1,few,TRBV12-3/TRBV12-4,TGTGCCAGCAGTTTAGTACAGGGGGCGCGTACAGAGACCCAGTACTTC,CASSLVQGARTETQYF
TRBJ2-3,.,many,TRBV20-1,TGCAGTGCTAGAAGGGGCTTTGGAGATACGCAGTATTTT,CSARRGFGDTQYF
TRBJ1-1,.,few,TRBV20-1,TGCAGTGGAGCGGATATGAACACTGAAGCTTTCTTT,CSGADMNTEAFF
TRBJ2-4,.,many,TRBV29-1,TGCAGCGTTGAAGTACCAGCCTGGGGTGACATTCAGTACTTC,CSVEVPAWGDIQYF
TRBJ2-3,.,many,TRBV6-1,TGTGCCAGCAGCCTACAAGTCGGTTCCCCCACAGATACGCAGTATTTT,CASSLQVGSPTDTQYF